Presented here are 5 T cell receptor beta chains from one specimen sequenced in a study of blood T cell repertoires in COVID-19. Measured with immunoSEQ multiplex PCR; TCRdb has only the in-frame clones, and not every one. The profile shows 180,000 or so clones, about 81% of them singletons. Sequencing was performed on peripheral blood. These receptor sequences come from a woman in her seventies with acute or convalescent COVID-19.

This chain links TRBV6-5 with TRBJ2-3; 7 bases match TRBD2. With V trimmed by 6 bases and J by 4 bases, 7 bases remained unmatched. CDR1 MNHEY and CDR2 SVGAGI come from the germline V gene. The CDR3 is 14 amino acids. In nucleotides, the CDR3 is TGTGCCAGCAGAGTGACTAGCTCGGCAGATACGCAGTATTTT. It codes for CASRVTSSADTQYF.

This clone was detected once. The J gene is TRBJ2-3, the V gene TRBV6-1; 7 nucleotides agree with TRBD1. V trimming: 4 bases; J trimming: 2 bases; junction bases outside the gene matches: 12. The CDR3 sequence is 17 residues long. Germline CDR1 reads MNHNS; CDR2 reads SASEGT. The CDR3 DNA reads as TGTGCCAGCAGTGGGCTACAGGGGATATGGTACACAGATACGCAGTATTTT. It specifies CASSGLQGIWYTDTQYF.

The chain uses TRBV10-2 and TRBJ1-4; TRBD1 matches at 7 bases. V shed 6 bases and J 0 bases; nucleotides not matched to a gene: 7. Germline V gene data show CDR1 as WSHSY and CDR2 as SAAADI. The CDR3 has 16 residues. CDR3 in DNA: TGCGCCAGCAGGGACCCAGGGGGAGCAACTAATGAAAAACTGTTTTTT. Amino acids: CASRDPGGATNEKLFF.

In its sample, this clone was seen once. The rearrangement uses TRBV7-9 and TRBJ1-1; D is perhaps TRBD1 (5 bases). The length of the CDR3 is 15 residues. V gave up 4 bases and J gave up 3 bases, with 15 bases separating them. Germline values: CDR1 SEHNR, CDR2 FQNEAQ (reference sequence). For the CDR3, the DNA is TGTGCCAGCAGCTGGTCCCGCGGGGGGGACACTGAAGCTTTCTTT. Translation gives CASSWSRGGDTEAFF.

This clone showed up just once. V gene TRBV7-9 combines with J gene TRBJ2-5, with D possibly being TRBD1 (6 bases). The CDR3 has 16 amino acids. Trimming left V 0 bases short and J 5 bases short, with 16 bases between. Germline CDR1 is SEHNR and CDR2 is FQNEAQ (reference sequence). CDR3 DNA: TGTGCCAGCAGCTTAGCGGCGGACAGTTCTTGGGAGACCCAGTACTTC. Encoded protein: CASSLAADSSWETQYF.